This TCR beta chain was observed in a study of CD8 T cells in Susac syndrome. From germline, CDR1 is SGHAT and CDR2 FQNNGV. The CDR3 has 14 residues. The V gene lost 4 bases and the J gene lost 0 bases, with 10 bases spanning the gap. Roughly 0.45 to 1 ug RNA was reverse transcribed with random hexamers. In TCRdb, the immunoSEQ multiplex PCR reads were re-called with MiXCR into one record per CDR3 protein. The sample carries under 200,000 distinct CDR3 sequences, 85% to 95% recorded once. The receptor was derived from a human donor with multiple sclerosis. V is TRBV11-2 and J is TRBJ2-7; TRBD1 or TRBD2 may be the D gene (5 bases each). Sequencing input: CD8+ T cells from PBMCs. CDR3 sequence reads: CASSSGTLSYEQYF. The CDR3 region has the DNA TGTGCCAGCAGCTCAGGGACCCTCTCCTACGAGCAGTACTTC.